This is a list of T cell receptor beta chains from one sample in a study of PD-1 blockade in classical Hodgkin lymphoma. Profiling relied on immunoSEQ multiplex PCR, and the TCRdb table lists in-frame clones only, not all of them. Among just under 65,000 clones listed, 90% to 95% were seen once. The material sequenced was peripheral blood mononuclear cells (PBMCs), taken before the fourth cycle of nivolumab. These receptors all come from a human donor with classical Hodgkin lymphoma. The CDR3 runs from the conserved cysteine through the conserved F or W. D genes are given only for firm matches. Only part of the rows carry a size: once, few, many, or a class if the clone is expanded.

>TRBV4-1|18|-|TRBJ1-5|-
TGCGCCAGCAGCCAAGAGGCCCTCCAGGCATCTTCTAATCAGCCCCAGCATTTT
CASSQEALQASSNQPQHF
>TRBV5-6|12|-|TRBJ2-7|-
TGTGCCAGCAGCTTGGGGGGATACGAGCAGTACTTC
CASSLGGYEQYF
>TRBV13|11|-|TRBJ2-1|-
TGTGCCAGCAGCTCTGGGAATGAGCAGTTCTTC
CASSSGNEQFF
>TRBV23-1|16|-|TRBJ2-7|-
TGCGCCAGCAGTCAATCCTCCGGGCCAGGTTCCTACGAGCAGTACTTC
CASSQSSGPGSYEQYF
>TRBV28|15|TRBD1|TRBJ1-5|-
TGTGCCAGCAGACAAGACAGGGCCGTCTTTCAGCCCCAGCATTTT
CASRQDRAVFQPQHF
>TRBV11-3|13|-|TRBJ1-1|-
TGTGCCAGCAGCTTAGAGGTTGACACTGAAGCTTTCTTT
CASSLEVDTEAFF
>TRBV10-3|15|-|TRBJ2-2|-
TGTGCCATCGGGACTGGTAGCGGTAACACCGGGGAGCTGTTTTTT
CAIGTGSGNTGELFF
>TRBV27|18|TRBD2|TRBJ2-2|-
TGTGCCAGCAGCCCAAGGTTGGGACTAGCGACGTTGGGCGGGGAGCTGTTTTTT
CASSPRLGLATLGGELFF
>TRBV6-5|15|-|TRBJ1-2|-
TGTGCCAGCAGACGTTGGACAGCCTCTTTCTATGGCTACACCTTC
CASRRWTASFYGYTF
>TRBV5-1|16|-|TRBJ2-7|-
TGCGCCAGCAGCTTTTACCGGGACCGCGCCTCCTACGAGCAGTACTTC
CASSFYRDRASYEQYF
>TRBV27|15|TRBD2|TRBJ2-1|-
TGTGCCAGCAGTTTCCAACTAGCGGGGCTAAATGAGCAGTTCTTC
CASSFQLAGLNEQFF
>TRBV18|15|-|TRBJ1-1|-
TGTGCCAGCTCACGCGGGGAGGGGACTCGCACTGAAGCTTTCTTT
CASSRGEGTRTEAFF
>TRBV4-1|16|TRBD1|TRBJ1-3|-
TGCGCCAGCAGCCCCGAAGGGACAGGGGGTGGAAACACCATATATTTT
CASSPEGTGGGNTIYF
>TRBV28|17|TRBD2|TRBJ2-6|-
TGTGCCAGCAGTCAGACTAGCGGGAAGGCTGGGGCCAACGTCCTGACTTTC
CASSQTSGKAGANVLTF
>TRBV7-9|15|TRBD2|TRBJ2-2|-
TGTGCCAGCAGCATAACTAGCGGGGGGACCGGGGAGCTGTTTTTT
CASSITSGGTGELFF
>TRBV4-1|15|-|TRBJ1-5|-
TGCGCCAGCAGCCAAGGGCCAGGGTCCGATCAGCCCCAGCATTTT
CASSQGPGSDQPQHF
>TRBV7-2|12|-|TRBJ1-2|-
TGTGCCAGCAGCTCTGGCAGGGACGGCTACACCTTC
CASSSGRDGYTF
>TRBV5-5|15|-|TRBJ2-3|-
TGTGCCAGCAGCTTGCCAAGCGGGAGCACAGATACGCAGTATTTT
CASSLPSGSTDTQYF
>TRBV28|12|-|TRBJ1-2|-
TGTGCCAGCTCGAGGGGGGGCTATGGCTACACCTTC
CASSRGGYGYTF
>TRBV29-1|12|-|TRBJ2-1|-
TGCAGCGTTGAAGCGTGGTACAATGAGCAGTTCTTC
CSVEAWYNEQFF
>TRBV7-9|12|-|TRBJ2-1|-
TGTGCCAGCAGCTCCAGTGGGCATGAGCAGTTCTTC
CASSSSGHEQFF
>TRBV4-1|15|-|TRBJ1-5|-
TGCGCCAGCAGCCAAGATTGGGGGGCGAGTCAGCCCCAGCATTTT
CASSQDWGASQPQHF
>TRBV5-4|16|-|TRBJ1-6|once
TGTGCCAGCAGCTTGACAAAAGGCATAGACAATTCACCCCTCCACTTT
CASSLTKGIDNSPLHF
>TRBV6-5|13|-|TRBJ1-1|-
TGTGCCAGCAGTTACTCGAGTCCTGGCGGGGCTTTCTTT
CASSYSSPGGAFF
>TRBV4-2|15|-|TRBJ2-7|-
TGTGCCAGCAGCCAAGAGTCAGGGCCTATCTACGAGCAGTACTTC
CASSQESGPIYEQYF
>TRBV19|15|-|TRBJ1-1|-
TGTGCCAGTAGTATCCGGACCGGAGGTTACACTGAAGCTTTCTTT
CASSIRTGGYTEAFF
>TRBV27|14|TRBD2|TRBJ2-7|-
TGTACCAGCAGTTTGCGGGGGATAACCTACGAGCAGTACTTC
CTSSLRGITYEQYF
>TRBV5-1|14|TRBD2|TRBJ2-3|once
TGCGCCAGCAGCGAGCGGGACCTCACAGATACGCAGTATTTT
CASSERDLTDTQYF